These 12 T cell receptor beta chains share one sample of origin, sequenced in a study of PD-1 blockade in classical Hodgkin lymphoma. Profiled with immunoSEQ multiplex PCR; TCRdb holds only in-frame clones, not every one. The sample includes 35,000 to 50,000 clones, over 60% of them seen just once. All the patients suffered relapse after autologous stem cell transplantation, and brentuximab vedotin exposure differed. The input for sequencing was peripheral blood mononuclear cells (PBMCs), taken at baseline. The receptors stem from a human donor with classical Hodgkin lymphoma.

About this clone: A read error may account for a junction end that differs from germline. In DNA, the CDR3 is TGTGCTAGTGGTTTGGGACCCCAGGCGGTTTACGGGCAGTACTTC. It translates to CASGLGPQAVYGQYF. The chain has TRBV12-5 and TRBJ2-7; no firm D call. The CDR3 covers 15 residues. Germline V gene data show CDR1 as LGHNT and CDR2 as FRNRAP.

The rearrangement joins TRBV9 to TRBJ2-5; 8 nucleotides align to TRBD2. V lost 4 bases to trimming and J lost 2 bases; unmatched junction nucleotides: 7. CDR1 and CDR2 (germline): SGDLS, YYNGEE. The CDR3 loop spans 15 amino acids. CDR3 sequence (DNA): TGTGCCAGCAGCCCCGGGGGCGGGGGGCAAGAGACCCAGTACTTC. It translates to CASSPGGGGQETQYF.

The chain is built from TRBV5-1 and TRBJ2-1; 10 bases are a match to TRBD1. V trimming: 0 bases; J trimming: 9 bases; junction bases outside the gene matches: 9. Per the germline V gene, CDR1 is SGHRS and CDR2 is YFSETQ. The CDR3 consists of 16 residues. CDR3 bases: TGCGCCAGCAGCTTGGGACAGGGGGCGATTCGTAGTGAGCAGTTCTTC. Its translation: CASSLGQGAIRSEQFF.

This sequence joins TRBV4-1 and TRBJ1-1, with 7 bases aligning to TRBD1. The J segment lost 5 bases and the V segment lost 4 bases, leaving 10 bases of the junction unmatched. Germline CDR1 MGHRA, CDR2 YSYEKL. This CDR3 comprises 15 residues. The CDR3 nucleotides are TGCGCCAGCAGCCGTCAGGGGCAGGGGGGTACTGAAGCTTTCTTT. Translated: CASSRQGQGGTEAFF.

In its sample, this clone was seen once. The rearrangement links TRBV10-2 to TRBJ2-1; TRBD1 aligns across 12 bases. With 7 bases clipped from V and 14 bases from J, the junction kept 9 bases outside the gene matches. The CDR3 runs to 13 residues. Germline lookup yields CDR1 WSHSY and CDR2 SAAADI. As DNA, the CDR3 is TGCGCCAGCACCGGGACAGGGGGCCCTCATAAGTTCTTC. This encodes CASTGTGGPHKFF.

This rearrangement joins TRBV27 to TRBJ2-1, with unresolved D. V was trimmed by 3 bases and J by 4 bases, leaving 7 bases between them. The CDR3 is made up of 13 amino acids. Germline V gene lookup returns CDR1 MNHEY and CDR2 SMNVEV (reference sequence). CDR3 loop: CASSFGWYNEQFF. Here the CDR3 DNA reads TGTGCCAGCAGTTTCGGATGGTACAATGAGCAGTTCTTC.

The CDR3 sequence is CASSLNPSGETQYF. Here the CDR3 DNA reads TGTGCCAGCAGCTTGAATCCGAGCGGGGAGACCCAGTACTTC. The V and J genes are TRBV5-4 and TRBJ2-5; perhaps TRBD2 as D (6 bases). Per the germline V gene, CDR1 is SGHNT and CDR2 is YYREEE (reference sequence). CDR3 length: 14 residues. V lost 1 base and J lost 5, with 12 bases in between.

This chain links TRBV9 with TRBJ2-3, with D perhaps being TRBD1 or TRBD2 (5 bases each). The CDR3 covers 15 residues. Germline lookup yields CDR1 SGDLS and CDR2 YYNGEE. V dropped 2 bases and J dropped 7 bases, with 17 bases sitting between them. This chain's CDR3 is CASSVGPTRRNTQYF. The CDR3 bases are TGTGCCAGCAGCGTGGGACCCACCCGACGGAATACGCAGTATTTT. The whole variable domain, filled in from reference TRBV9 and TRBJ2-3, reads DSGVTQTPKHLITATGQRVTLRCSPRSGDLSVYWYQQSLDQGLQFLIQYYNGEERAKGNILERFSAQQFPDLHSELNLSSLELGDSALYFCASSVGPTRRNTQYFGPGTRLTVL.

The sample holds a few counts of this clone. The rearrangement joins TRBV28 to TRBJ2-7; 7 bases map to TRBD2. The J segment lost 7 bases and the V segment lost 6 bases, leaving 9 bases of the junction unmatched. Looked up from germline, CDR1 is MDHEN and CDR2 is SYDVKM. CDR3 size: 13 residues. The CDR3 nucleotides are TGTGCCAGCAGCAACGGACTAGTCGGGGAGCAGTACTTC. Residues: CASSNGLVGEQYF.

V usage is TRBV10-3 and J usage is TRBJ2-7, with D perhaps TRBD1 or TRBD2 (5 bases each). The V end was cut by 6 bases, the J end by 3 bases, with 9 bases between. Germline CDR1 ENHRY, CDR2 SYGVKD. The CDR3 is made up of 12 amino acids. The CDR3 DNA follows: TGTGCCATCAGAGGGGACGACTACGAGCAGTACTTC. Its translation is CAIRGDDYEQYF.

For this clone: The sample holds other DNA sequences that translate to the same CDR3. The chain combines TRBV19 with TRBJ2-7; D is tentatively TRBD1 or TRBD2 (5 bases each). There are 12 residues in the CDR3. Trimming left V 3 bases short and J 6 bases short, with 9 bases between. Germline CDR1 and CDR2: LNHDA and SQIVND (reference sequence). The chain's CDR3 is CASSIPGGEQYF. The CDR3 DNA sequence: TGTGCCAGTAGTATTCCTGGGGGCGAGCAGTACTTC.

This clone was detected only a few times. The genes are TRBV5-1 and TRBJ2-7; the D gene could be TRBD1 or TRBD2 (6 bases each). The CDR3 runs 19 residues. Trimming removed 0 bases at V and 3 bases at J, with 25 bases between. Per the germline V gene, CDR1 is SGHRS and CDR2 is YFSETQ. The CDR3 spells CASSLETVRPRGGYYEQYF. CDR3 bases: TGCGCCAGCAGCTTGGAAACCGTCAGGCCAAGAGGGGGGTACTACGAGCAGTACTTC.